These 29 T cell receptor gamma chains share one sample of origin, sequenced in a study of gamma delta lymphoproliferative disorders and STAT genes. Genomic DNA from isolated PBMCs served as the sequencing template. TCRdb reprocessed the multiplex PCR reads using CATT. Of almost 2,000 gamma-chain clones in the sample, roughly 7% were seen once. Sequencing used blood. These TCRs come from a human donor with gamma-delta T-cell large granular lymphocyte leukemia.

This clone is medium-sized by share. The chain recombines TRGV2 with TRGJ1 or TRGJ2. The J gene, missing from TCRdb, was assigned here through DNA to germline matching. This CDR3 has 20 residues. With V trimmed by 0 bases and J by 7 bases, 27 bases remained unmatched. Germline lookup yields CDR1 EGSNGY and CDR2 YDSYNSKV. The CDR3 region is CATWDGPLRARALDFYKKLF. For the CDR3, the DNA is TGTGCCACCTGGGACGGGCCGTTACGTGCCCGGGCGCTCGACTTCTATAAGAAACTCTTT.

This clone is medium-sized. CDR3 amino acids: CAAWETTGWFKIF. CDR3 DNA: TGTGCTGCGTGGGAAACCACTGGTTGGTTCAAGATATTT. The chain has TRGV10 and TRGJP1. TCRdb is silent on the J gene; assignment here came from matching the DNA to germline. TRGV10 is sorted into the ORF group, with uncertain function. The CDR3 runs to 13 residues. After removal of 8 bases from V and 2 bases from J, the junction contained 3 bases not matched to a gene.

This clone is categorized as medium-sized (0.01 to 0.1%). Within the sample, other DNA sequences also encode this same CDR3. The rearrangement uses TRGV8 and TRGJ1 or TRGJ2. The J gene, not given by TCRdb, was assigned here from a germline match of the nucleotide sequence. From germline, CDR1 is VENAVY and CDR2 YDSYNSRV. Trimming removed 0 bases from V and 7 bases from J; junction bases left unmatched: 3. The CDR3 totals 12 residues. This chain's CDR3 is CATWDRLYKKLF. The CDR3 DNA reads TGTGCCACCTGGGATAGGCTGTATAAGAAACTCTTT.

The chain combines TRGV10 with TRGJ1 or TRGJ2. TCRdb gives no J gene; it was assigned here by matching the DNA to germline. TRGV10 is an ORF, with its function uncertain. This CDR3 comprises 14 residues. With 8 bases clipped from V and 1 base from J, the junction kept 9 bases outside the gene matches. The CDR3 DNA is TGTGCTGCGTGGAAGGGTTCAAATTATTATAAGAAACTCTTT. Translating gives CAAWKGSNYYKKLF.

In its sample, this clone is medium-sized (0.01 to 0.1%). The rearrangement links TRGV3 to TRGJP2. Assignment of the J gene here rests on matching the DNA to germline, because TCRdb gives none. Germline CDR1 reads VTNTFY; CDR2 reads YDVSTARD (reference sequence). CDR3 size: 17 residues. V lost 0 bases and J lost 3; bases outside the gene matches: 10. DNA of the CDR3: TGTGCCACCTGGGACAGGCCGGGGATAGGTAGTGATTGGATCAAGACGTTT. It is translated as CATWDRPGIGSDWIKTF.

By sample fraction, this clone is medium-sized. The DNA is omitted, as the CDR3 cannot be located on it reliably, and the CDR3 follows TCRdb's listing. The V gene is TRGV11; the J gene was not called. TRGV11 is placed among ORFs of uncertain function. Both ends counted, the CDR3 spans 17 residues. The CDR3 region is CTTVPAGLGTGYYKKLF.

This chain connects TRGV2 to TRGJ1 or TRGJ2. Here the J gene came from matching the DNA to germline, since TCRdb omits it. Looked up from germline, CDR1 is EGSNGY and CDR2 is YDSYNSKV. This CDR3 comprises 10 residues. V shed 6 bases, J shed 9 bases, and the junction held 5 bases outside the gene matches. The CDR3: CATWRGKKLF. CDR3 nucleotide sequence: TGTGCCACCTGGAGGGGTAAGAAACTCTTT.

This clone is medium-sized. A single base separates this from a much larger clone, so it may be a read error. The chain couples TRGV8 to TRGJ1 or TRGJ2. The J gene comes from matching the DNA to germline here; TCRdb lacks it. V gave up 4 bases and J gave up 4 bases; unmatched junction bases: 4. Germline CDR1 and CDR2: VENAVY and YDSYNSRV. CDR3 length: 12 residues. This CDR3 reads CATWDQYYKKLF. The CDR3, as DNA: TGTGCCACCTGGGACCAATATTATAAGAAACTCTTT.

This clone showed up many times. The CDR3 loop reads CALWEVREKRKKLF. DNA for the CDR3: TGTGCCTTGTGGGAGGTGCGGGAGAAGCGCAAGAAACTCTTT. J is TRGJ1 or TRGJ2 and V is TRGV9. TCRdb carries no J gene annotation; the J gene was assigned here by matching the DNA with germline. The CDR3 is 14 residues long. Germline CDR1 is GITISATS and CDR2 is ISYDGTV (reference sequence). Unmatched junction bases numbered 12, after V lost 0 bases and J lost 10 bases.

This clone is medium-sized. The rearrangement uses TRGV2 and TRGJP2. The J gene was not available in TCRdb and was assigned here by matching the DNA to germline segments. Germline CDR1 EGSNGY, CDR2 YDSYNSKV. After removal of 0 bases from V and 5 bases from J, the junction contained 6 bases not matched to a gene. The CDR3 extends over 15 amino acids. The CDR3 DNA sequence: TGTGCCACCTGGGACGGGCCAGAGAGTGATTGGATCAAGACGTTT. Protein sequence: CATWDGPESDWIKTF.

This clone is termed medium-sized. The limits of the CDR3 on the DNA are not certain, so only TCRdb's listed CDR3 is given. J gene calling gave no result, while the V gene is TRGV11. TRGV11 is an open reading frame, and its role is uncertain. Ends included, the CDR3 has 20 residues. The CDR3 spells CTTVPAGLGALPSNYYKKLF.

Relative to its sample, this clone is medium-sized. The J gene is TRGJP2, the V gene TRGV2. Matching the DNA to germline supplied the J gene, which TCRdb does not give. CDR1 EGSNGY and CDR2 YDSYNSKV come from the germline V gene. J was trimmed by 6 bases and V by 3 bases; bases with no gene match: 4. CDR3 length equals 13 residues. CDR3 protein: CATWDLGDWIKTF. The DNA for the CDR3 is TGTGCCACCTGGGACCTAGGTGATTGGATCAAGACGTTT.

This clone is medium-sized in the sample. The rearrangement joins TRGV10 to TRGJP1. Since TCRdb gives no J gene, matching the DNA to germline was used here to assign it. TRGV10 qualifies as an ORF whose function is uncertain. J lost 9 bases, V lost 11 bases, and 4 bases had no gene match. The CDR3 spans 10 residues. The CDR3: CAARSWFKIF. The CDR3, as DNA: TGTGCTGCGCGGAGTTGGTTCAAGATATTT.

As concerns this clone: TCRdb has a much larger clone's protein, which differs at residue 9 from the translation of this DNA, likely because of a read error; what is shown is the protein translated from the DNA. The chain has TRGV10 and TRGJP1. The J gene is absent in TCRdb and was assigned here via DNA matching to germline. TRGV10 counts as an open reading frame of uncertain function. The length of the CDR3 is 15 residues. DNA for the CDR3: TGTGCTGCGTGGGATTTTTTTACCAATGGTTGGTTCAAGATATTT. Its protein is CAAWDFFTNGWFKIF.

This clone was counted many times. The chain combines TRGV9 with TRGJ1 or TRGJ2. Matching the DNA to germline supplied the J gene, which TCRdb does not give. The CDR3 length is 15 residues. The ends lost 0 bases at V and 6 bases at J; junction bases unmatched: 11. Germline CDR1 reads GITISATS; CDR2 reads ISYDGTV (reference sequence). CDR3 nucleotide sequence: TGTGCCTTGTGGGAGGTGCAGTCTTTAGGTTATAAGAAACTCTTT. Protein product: CALWEVQSLGYKKLF.

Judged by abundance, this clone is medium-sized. As DNA, the CDR3 is TGTGCCACCTGGGACAGGCGGGGAATTTATTATAAGAAACTCTTT. This encodes CATWDRRGIYYKKLF. J is TRGJ1 or TRGJ2 and V is TRGV3. TCRdb leaves out the J gene; it was filled in here by matching the DNA to germline. Germline loops: CDR1 VTNTFY, CDR2 YDVSTARD (reference sequence). Trimming cost V 0 bases and J 3 bases; bases outside gene matches: 8. The CDR3 has 15 residues.

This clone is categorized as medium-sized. The CDR3 loop reads CATWDGLGGWFKIF. CDR3 coding DNA: TGTGCCACCTGGGACGGGCTGGGTGGTTGGTTCAAGATATTT. The V and J genes are TRGV2 and TRGJP1. Here the J gene came from matching the DNA to germline, since TCRdb omits it. This CDR3 region has 14 residues. Trimming took 0 bases from V and 7 from J; bases not matched to a gene: 5. Germline CDR1 is EGSNGY and CDR2 is YDSYNSKV.

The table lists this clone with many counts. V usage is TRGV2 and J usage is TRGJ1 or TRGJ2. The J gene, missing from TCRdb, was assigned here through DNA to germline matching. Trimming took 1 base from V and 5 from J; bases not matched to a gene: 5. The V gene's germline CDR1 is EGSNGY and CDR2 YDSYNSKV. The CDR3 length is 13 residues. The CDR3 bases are TGTGCCACCTGGGACGGAGATAATTATAAGAAACTCTTT. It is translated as CATWDGDNYKKLF.

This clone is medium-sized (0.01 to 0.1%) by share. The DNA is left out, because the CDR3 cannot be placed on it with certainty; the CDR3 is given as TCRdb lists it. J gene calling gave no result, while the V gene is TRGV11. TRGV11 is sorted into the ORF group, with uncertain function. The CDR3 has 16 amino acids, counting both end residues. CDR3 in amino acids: CTTVPAGPNIYYKKLF.

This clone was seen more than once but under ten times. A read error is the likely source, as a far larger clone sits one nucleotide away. CDR3 residues: CATWDGWKLF. Here the CDR3 DNA reads TGTGCCACCTGGGACGGGTGGAAACTCTTT. The V and J genes are TRGV2 and TRGJ1 or TRGJ2. The J gene, missing from TCRdb, was assigned here through DNA to germline matching. Germline V CDR1 and CDR2: EGSNGY, YDSYNSKV. The CDR3 is 10 amino acids. J lost 12 bases, V lost 0 bases, and 2 bases had no gene match.

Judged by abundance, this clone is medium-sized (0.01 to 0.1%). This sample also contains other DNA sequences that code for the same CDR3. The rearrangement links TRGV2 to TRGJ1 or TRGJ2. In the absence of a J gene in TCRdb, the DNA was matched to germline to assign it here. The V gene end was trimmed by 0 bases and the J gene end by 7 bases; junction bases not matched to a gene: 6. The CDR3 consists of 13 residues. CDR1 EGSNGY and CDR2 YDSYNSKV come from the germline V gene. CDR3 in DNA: TGTGCCACCTGGGACGGGCTGCCCTATAAGAAACTCTTT. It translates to CATWDGLPYKKLF.

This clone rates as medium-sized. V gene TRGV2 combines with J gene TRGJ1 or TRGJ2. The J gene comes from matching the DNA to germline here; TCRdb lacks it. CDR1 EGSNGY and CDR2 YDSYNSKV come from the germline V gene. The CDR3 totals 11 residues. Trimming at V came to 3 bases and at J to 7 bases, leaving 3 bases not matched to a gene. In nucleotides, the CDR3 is TGTGCCACCTGGGACTGCTATAAGAAACTCTTT. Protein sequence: CATWDCYKKLF.

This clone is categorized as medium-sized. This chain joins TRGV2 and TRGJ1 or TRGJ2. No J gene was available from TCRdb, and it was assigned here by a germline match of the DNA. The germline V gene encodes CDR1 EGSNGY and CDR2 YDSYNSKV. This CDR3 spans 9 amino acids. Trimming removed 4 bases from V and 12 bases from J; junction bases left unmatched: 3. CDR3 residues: CATWEWKLF. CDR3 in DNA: TGTGCCACCTGGGAATGGAAACTCTTT.

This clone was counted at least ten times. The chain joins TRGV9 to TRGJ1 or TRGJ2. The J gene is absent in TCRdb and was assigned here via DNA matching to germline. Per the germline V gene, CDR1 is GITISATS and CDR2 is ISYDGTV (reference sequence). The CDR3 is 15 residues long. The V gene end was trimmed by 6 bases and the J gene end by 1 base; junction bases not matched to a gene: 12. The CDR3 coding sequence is TGTGCCTTGTGGAGCAAGAGCTCAAATTATTATAAGAAACTCTTT. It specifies CALWSKSSNYYKKLF.

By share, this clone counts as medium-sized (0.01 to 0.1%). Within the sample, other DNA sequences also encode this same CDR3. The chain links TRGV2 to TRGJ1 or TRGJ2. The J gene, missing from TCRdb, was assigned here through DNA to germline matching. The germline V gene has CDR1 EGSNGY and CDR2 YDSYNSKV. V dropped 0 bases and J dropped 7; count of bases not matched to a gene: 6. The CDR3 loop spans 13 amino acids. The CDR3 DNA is TGTGCCACCTGGGACGGGCCAGGATATAAGAAACTCTTT. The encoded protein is CATWDGPGYKKLF.

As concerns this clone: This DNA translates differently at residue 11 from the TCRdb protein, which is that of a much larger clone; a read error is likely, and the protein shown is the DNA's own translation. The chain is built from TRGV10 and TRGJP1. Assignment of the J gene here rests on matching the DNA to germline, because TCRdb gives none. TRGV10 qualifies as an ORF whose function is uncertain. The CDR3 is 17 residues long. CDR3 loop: CAAWDWGINTNGWFKIF. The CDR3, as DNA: TGTGCTGCGTGGGATTGGGGGATAAATACCAATGGTTGGTTCAAGATATTT.

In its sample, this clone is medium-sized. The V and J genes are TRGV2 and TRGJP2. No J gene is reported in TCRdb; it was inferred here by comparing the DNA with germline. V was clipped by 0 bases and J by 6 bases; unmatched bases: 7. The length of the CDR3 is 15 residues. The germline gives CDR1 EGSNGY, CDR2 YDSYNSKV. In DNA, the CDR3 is TGTGCCACCTGGGACGGGCGAGGGTGTGATTGGATCAAGACGTTT. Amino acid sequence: CATWDGRGCDWIKTF.

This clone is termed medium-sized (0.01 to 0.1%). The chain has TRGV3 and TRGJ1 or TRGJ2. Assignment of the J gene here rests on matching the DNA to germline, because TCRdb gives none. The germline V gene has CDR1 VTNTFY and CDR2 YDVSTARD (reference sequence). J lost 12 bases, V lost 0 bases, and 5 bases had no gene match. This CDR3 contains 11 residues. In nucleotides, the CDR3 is TGTGCCACCTGGGACAGGCCCGGGAAACTCTTT. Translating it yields CATWDRPGKLF.

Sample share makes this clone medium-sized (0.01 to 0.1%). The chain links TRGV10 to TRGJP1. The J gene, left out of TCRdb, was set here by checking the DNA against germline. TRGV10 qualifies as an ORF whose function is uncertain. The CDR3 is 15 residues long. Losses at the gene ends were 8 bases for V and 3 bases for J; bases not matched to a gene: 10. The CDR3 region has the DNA TGTGCTGCGTGGGATCATCCACCCACTGGTTGGTTCAAGATATTT. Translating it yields CAAWDHPPTGWFKIF.